This is a list of T cell receptor beta chains from one sample in a study of molecular identifiers for immune sequencing clone quantification. TCRdb passed the PCR reads through MiXCR, listing each CDR3 protein once. Of about half a million distinct CDR3 sequences listed, roughly 26% are singletons. Material: naive CD8+ T cells from blood, with Jurkat cell RNA spiked in. Receptor source: a human donor in good health. Some libraries in this study had Jurkat cell RNA spiked in. CDR3s include the opening cysteine and the closing phenylalanine or tryptophan. A D gene is named only where the DNA matches it firmly. Some rows mark clone size as missing; the rest say once, few, many or name a class of expanded clone.

d_gene	v_gene	j_gene	abundance	CDR3nt	CDR3aa
NA	TRBV13	TRBJ2-1	NA	TGTGCCAGCAGACTAGGGGCAGGCTACAATGAGCAGTTCTTC	CASRLGAGYNEQFF
NA	TRBV7-8	TRBJ1-4	many	TGTGCCAGCAGCTTAGTGGTTGTTGCAACTAATGAAAAACTGTTTTTT	CASSLVVVATNEKLFF
NA	TRBV28	TRBJ2-1	many	TGTGCCAGCAGTTTCCGGGGGCAGTACAATGAGCAGTTCTTC	CASSFRGQYNEQFF
NA	TRBV19	TRBJ2-2	few	TGTGCCAGTACTTTGGCCGGGGAGCTGTTTTTT	CASTLAGELFF
NA	TRBV13	TRBJ1-2	NA	TGTGCCAGCAGCTCAGACAGATTCTATGGCTACACCTTC	CASSSDRFYGYTF
NA	TRBV7-2	TRBJ1-2	few	TGTGCCAGCAGCTTAGTAGGCTGGGAATTGGGCTATGGCTACACCTTC	CASSLVGWELGYGYTF
NA	TRBV7-6	TRBJ2-3	NA	TGTGCCAGCAGCTTAGCGTGGGGTACTGGGGTAAGGAGAGATACGCAGTATTTT	CASSLAWGTGVRRDTQYF
NA	TRBV21-1	TRBJ2-7	many	TGTGCCAGCAGCAAAGTCCGGCGGGACTTCTCCTACGAGCAGTACTTC	CASSKVRRDFSYEQYF
TRBD1	TRBV7-2	TRBJ1-1	few	TGTGCCAGCAGCTTACCCTCAGGGGGGGGCACTGAAGCTTTCTTT	CASSLPSGGGTEAFF
NA	TRBV7-2	TRBJ1-4	NA	TGTGCCAGCAGCTTGGGGGGCAGGGCGAATGAAAAACTGTTTTTT	CASSLGGRANEKLFF
NA	TRBV28	TRBJ2-7	NA	TGTGCCAGCAGGGACTGGGGTGAGCAGTACTTC	CASRDWGEQYF
NA	TRBV13	TRBJ2-5	many	TGTGCCAGCAGCTCGGACGGACTACGCGTCGAGACCCAGTACTTC	CASSSDGLRVETQYF
TRBD2	TRBV6-5	TRBJ2-5	once	TGTGCCAGCAGTTACTCGTCTAGCGGGGGGCAAGAGACCCAGTACTTC	CASSYSSSGGQETQYF
TRBD1	TRBV5-3	TRBJ1-2	NA	TGTGCCAGCAGCGCTGGACAGGGGGTTGGCTACACCTTC	CASSAGQGVGYTF
NA	TRBV14	TRBJ2-3	many	TGTGCCAGCAGCCAAGATCTGCCAGATACGCAGTATTTT	CASSQDLPDTQYF
NA	TRBV6-5	TRBJ2-2	NA	TGTGCCAGCAGGAGGGGGTGGGAGGGCGACACCGGGGAGCTGTTTTTT	CASRRGWEGDTGELFF
NA	TRBV12-3/TRBV12-4	TRBJ1-2	NA	TGTGCCAGCAGTTTCGAAGGGGCCTATGGCTACACCTTC	CASSFEGAYGYTF
NA	TRBV29-1	TRBJ1-3	NA	TGCAGCGCCGAGGCTCCCAGGGCCTCTGGAAACACCATATATTTT	CSAEAPRASGNTIYF
NA	TRBV7-9	TRBJ2-1	NA	TGTGCCACCCTCCCGGAGTCATACAATGAGCAGTTCTTC	CATLPESYNEQFF
NA	TRBV4-3	TRBJ2-7	NA	TGCGCCAGCAGCCACGGTACCTACGAGCAGTACTTC	CASSHGTYEQYF
NA	TRBV27	TRBJ1-4	NA	TGTGCCAGCGGTCCGGGTCCTTTTAATGAAAAACTGTTTTTT	CASGPGPFNEKLFF
NA	TRBV29-1	TRBJ2-7	many	TGCAGCGTTGAAGGAAACGGGTACGAGCAGTACTTC	CSVEGNGYEQYF
TRBD2	TRBV24-1	TRBJ2-1	NA	TGTGCCACCAGTGATTTTAATAGCGGGATAGGCAATGAGCAGTCCTTC	CATSDFNSGIGNEQSF
TRBD2	TRBV19	TRBJ2-2	NA	TGTGCCAGTAGTGCCGGGACTAGCACCGGGGAGCTGTTTTTT	CASSAGTSTGELFF
TRBD1	TRBV14	TRBJ1-1	many	TGTGCCAGCAGCCAAGGATCCCGGGACAGGGGGGCGCACACTGAAGCTTTCTTT	CASSQGSRDRGAHTEAFF
TRBD1	TRBV13	TRBJ2-5	NA	TGTGCCAGCAGCTCCGGACAGGGAGGGACCCAGTACTTC	CASSSGQGGTQYF